What follows describes a single T cell receptor (beta chain). The antigen is not known. The germline gives CDR1 MNHNS, CDR2 SASEGT. The junction had 6 bases not matched to a gene; V was cut back by 6 bases and J by 6 bases. This CDR3 has 14 amino acids. The record originates from a study of T cell repertoires in cytomegalovirus infection. Study details: Recently identified HLA-C-restricted and well-studied HLA-B-restricted CMV epitopes were used. It can be stated that public TCR beta signatures indicated CMV infection as well as a matching HLA type.

One entry per CDR3 protein, called by TCRdb with MiXCR from the reads. The repertoire includes about 570,000 distinct CDR3 sequences, around 40% of them detected once, and roughly 50% sits in the top ten. V gene TRBV6-1 combines with J gene TRBJ2-4; TRBD2 agrees at 9 bases. The source material was cultured PBMCs, sampled from culture after CMV antigen stimulation. This clonotype originated in a human donor in good health (CMV status not recorded). Some clones in this sample may be carry-over from other donors' samples. The chain's CDR3 is CASRAAGGGNIQYF. In DNA, the CDR3 is TGTGCCAGCAGGGCTGCGGGAGGGGGAAACATTCAGTACTTC.